A single sample gave rise to the 30 T cell receptor beta chains below, sequenced in a study of cytotoxic CD8 clonotypes in ibrutinib-treated CLL. Assay: immunoSEQ multiplex PCR; the TCRdb copy retains only in-frame clones and omits some. The sample has about 21,000 clones, 70% to 80% seen once. Sequencing was performed on PBMCs, taken before ibrutinib treatment. The receptors originated from a human donor with chronic lymphocytic leukemia.

V usage is TRBV6-5 and J usage is TRBJ1-2; no definite D call. The germline V gene encodes CDR1 MNHEY and CDR2 SVGAGI. The CDR3 sequence is 13 residues long. Trimming took 6 bases from V and 7 from J, leaving 15 bases between them. The CDR3 protein is CASRKAPAVGYTF. CDR3 nucleotide sequence: TGTGCCAGCAGAAAGGCCCCGGCGGTTGGCTACACCTTC.

This clone was counted between two and nine times. Germline and junction disagree at one end, which may indicate a read error. The chain uses TRBV7-7 and TRBJ2-2, with no clear D. Looked up from germline, CDR1 is SSHAT and CDR2 is FNYEAQ (reference sequence). The CDR3 contains 16 residues. This CDR3 is CASSLEMGMNTGELFF. CDR3 sequence (DNA): TGTGCTAGCAGCTTAGAGATGGGGATGAACACCGGGGAGCTGTTTTTT.

V usage is TRBV27 and J usage is TRBJ2-7, with 7 bases identical to TRBD1. This CDR3 is built from 15 residues. Trimming removed 0 bases from V and 6 bases from J; junction bases left unmatched: 8. Per germline, CDR1 MNHEY and CDR2 SMNVEV (reference sequence). For the CDR3, the DNA is TGTGCCAGCAGTTTATCGAAGGGGGCCATAGGCGAGCAGTACTTC. It yields the protein CASSLSKGAIGEQYF.

This clone was seen a handful of times. The chain joins TRBV6-1 to TRBJ2-7; D is perhaps TRBD2 (6 bases). Germline CDR1 MNHNS, CDR2 SASEGT. The CDR3 is 12 residues long. Trimming removed 2 bases at V and 4 bases at J, with 6 bases between. The CDR3 DNA follows: TGTGCCAGCAGTGAACGGGGGTACGAGCAGTACTTC. Encoded protein: CASSERGYEQYF.

The J gene is TRBJ1-4, the V gene TRBV19; TRBD1 might be the D (5 bases). The CDR3 spans 14 residues. Trimming removed 6 bases at V and 3 bases at J, with 11 bases between. Germline V gives CDR1 LNHDA, CDR2 SQIVND (reference sequence). This chain's CDR3 is CASSSTGSNEKLFF. The CDR3 DNA sequence: TGTGCCAGTAGCTCCACAGGATCTAATGAAAAACTGTTTTTT.

The chain links TRBV7-9 to TRBJ2-1; TRBD1 aligns across 11 bases. CDR3 length: 17 amino acids. V gave up 5 bases and J gave up 6 bases; unmatched junction bases: 12. Germline V gene sequence: CDR1 SEHNR, CDR2 FQNEAQ (reference sequence). The chain's CDR3 is CASSLTYPGTGGNEQFF. As DNA, the CDR3 is TGTGCCAGCAGCCTAACCTACCCCGGGACAGGGGGCAATGAGCAGTTCTTC.

The gene calls are TRBV5-1 and TRBJ2-3; D unresolved. CDR3 size: 16 residues. The V gene's germline CDR1 is SGHRS and CDR2 YFSETQ. With 4 bases removed from V and 0 bases from J, the gap between germline ends came to 15 bases. CDR3: CASSLPPASSTDTQYF. Written as DNA, the CDR3 is TGCGCCAGCAGCCTTCCACCAGCATCTAGCACAGATACGCAGTATTTT.

This clone was picked up a small number of times. This chain links TRBV5-1 with TRBJ2-7; 11 bases are shared with TRBD1. CDR3 length: 14 residues. Germline lookup yields CDR1 SGHRS and CDR2 YFSETQ. V trimming: 2 bases; J trimming: 4 bases; junction bases outside the gene matches: 2. The CDR3 DNA follows: TGCGCCAGCAGCTTCGGGACAGGGGGGTACGAGCAGTACTTC. Translating gives CASSFGTGGYEQYF.

The rearrangement joins TRBV27 to TRBJ2-7, with 7 bases lining up with TRBD1. With V trimmed by 5 bases and J by 0 bases, 10 bases remained unmatched. Looked up from germline, CDR1 is MNHEY and CDR2 is SMNVEV (reference sequence). The CDR3 runs 16 residues. Written as DNA, the CDR3 is TGTGCCAGCAGTCCCCTAGTGACAGGGAACTCCTACGAGCAGTACTTC. Amino acid sequence: CASSPLVTGNSYEQYF.

This rearrangement joins TRBV5-6 to TRBJ2-7; the D is unclear. V was trimmed by 2 bases and J by 0 bases, leaving 6 bases between them. Germline V gives CDR1 SGHDT, CDR2 YYEEEE. CDR3 length: 13 amino acids. The CDR3 spells CASSFVPSYEQYF. CDR3 sequence (DNA): TGTGCCAGCAGCTTTGTTCCCTCCTACGAGCAGTACTTC.

The chain combines TRBV5-1 with TRBJ2-3; 7 nucleotides line up with TRBD2. The CDR3 loop spans 15 amino acids. V dropped 2 bases and J dropped 2; count of bases not matched to a gene: 5. Germline assignment: CDR1 SGHRS and CDR2 YFSETQ. CDR3 residues: CASSFEAGTTDTQYF. DNA of the CDR3: TGCGCCAGCAGCTTCGAAGCGGGGACCACAGATACGCAGTATTTT.

The genes are TRBV4-3 and TRBJ2-3; the D gene could be TRBD1 or TRBD2 (5 bases each). Trimming took off 0 bases at V and 14 bases at J, with 15 bases between the two ends. The CDR3 consists of 13 residues. Per germline, CDR1 LGHNA and CDR2 YSLEER. The CDR3 DNA reads TGCGCCAGCAGCCAAGATAGAACGGGGCACAGGTATTTT. This gives the protein CASSQDRTGHRYF.

The rearrangement uses TRBV6-5 and TRBJ2-5; no firm D call. This CDR3 has 13 residues. Germline CDR1 and CDR2: MNHEY and SVGAGI. V was shortened by 5 bases and J by 0 bases, with 7 bases between the two germline ends. The CDR3: CASSTPYQETQYF. The CDR3 DNA follows: TGTGCCAGCAGTACACCGTACCAAGAGACCCAGTACTTC.

The chain has TRBV27 and TRBJ2-7, with TRBD2 matching over 9 bases. Trimming cost V 6 bases and J 0 bases; bases outside gene matches: 9. Looked up from germline, CDR1 is MNHEY and CDR2 is SMNVEV (reference sequence). The CDR3 sequence is 16 residues long. As DNA, the CDR3 is TGTGCCAGCAGACTGTCCGCAGCGGGGGGCTCCTACGAGCAGTACTTC. Translation: CASRLSAAGGSYEQYF.

This chain uses TRBV30 with TRBJ2-7; D unclear. Germline V gene sequence: CDR1 GTSNPN, CDR2 SVGIG (reference sequence). V was shortened by 0 bases and J by 5 bases, with 11 bases between the two germline ends. The CDR3 runs to 13 residues. This CDR3 reads CAWSVPVVHEQYF. CDR3 nucleotides: TGTGCCTGGAGTGTACCCGTGGTCCACGAGCAGTACTTC.

The rearrangement uses TRBV6-1 and TRBJ1-5; 8 nucleotides match TRBD1. The V and J ends lost 0 bases and 0 bases, in that order; junction bases with no gene match: 13. This CDR3 is built from 20 residues. CDR1 and CDR2 from the germline V gene are MNHNS and SASEGT. CDR3 amino acids: CASSEAGPGTGRYSNQPQHF. CDR3 nucleotide sequence: TGTGCCAGCAGTGAAGCGGGGCCCGGGACAGGTAGATATAGCAATCAGCCCCAGCATTTT.

The V call is TRBV18, the J call TRBJ2-7; no clear D gene. The length of the CDR3 is 13 residues. Germline CDR1 and CDR2: KGHSH and LQKENI. V gave up 0 bases and J gave up 3 bases, with 6 bases separating them. The CDR3 DNA reads TGTGCCAGCTCACCACCGTCCGGCTACGAGCAGTACTTC. Translation: CASSPPSGYEQYF. Supplemented by reference TRBV18 and TRBJ2-7, the full variable domain reads NAGVMQNPRHLVRRRGQEARLRCSPMKGHSHVYWYRQLPEEGLKFMVYLQKENIIDESGMPKERFSAEFPKEGPSILRIQQVVRGDSAAYFCASSPPSGYEQYFGPGTRLTVT.

V is TRBV5-1 and J is TRBJ2-1, with TRBD2 identical over 7 bases. The CDR3 covers 13 residues. J was trimmed by 13 bases and V by 0 bases; bases with no gene match: 7. Germline-derived CDR1 and CDR2 are SGHRS and YFSETQ. CDR3 bases: TGCGCCAGCAGCTTGGAGGTTGCGGGAGCCCAGTTCTTC. Encoded protein: CASSLEVAGAQFF.

The J gene is TRBJ2-7, the V gene TRBV4-3, with 7 bases fitting TRBD1. Germline lookup yields CDR1 LGHNA and CDR2 YSLEER. The CDR3 runs 13 residues. With V trimmed by 3 bases and J by 4 bases, 3 bases remained unmatched. CDR3: CASSQETGYEQYF. CDR3 sequence (DNA): TGCGCCAGCAGCCAGGAGACAGGGTACGAGCAGTACTTC.

The chain has TRBV9 and TRBJ2-5; D is unclear. This CDR3 contains 14 residues. Trimming removed 2 bases at V and 4 bases at J, with 12 bases between. Germline V gene sequence: CDR1 SGDLS, CDR2 YYNGEE. CDR3: CASSVSSVGETQYF. CDR3 bases: TGTGCCAGCAGCGTTAGTTCGGTCGGAGAGACCCAGTACTTC.

V is TRBV7-9 and J is TRBJ2-7, with D possibly TRBD2 on 5 matching bases. The CDR3 runs to 13 residues. CDR1 and CDR2 from the germline V gene are SEHNR and FQNEAQ (reference sequence). V was cut by 3 bases and J by 4 bases, with 10 bases left in between. This chain's CDR3 is CASSLPGIYEQYF. The DNA for the CDR3 is TGTGCCAGCAGCTTGCCCGGGATATACGAGCAGTACTTC.

The chain links TRBV18 to TRBJ2-3; D not certain. The germline gives CDR1 KGHSH, CDR2 LQKENI. The germline V and J ends were trimmed by 6 bases and 2 bases, with 15 bases remaining between them. The CDR3 consists of 15 residues. The CDR3 sequence: CASSLDGGYTDTQYF. The CDR3 region has the DNA TGTGCCAGCTCCCTGGACGGCGGCTACACAGATACGCAGTATTTT.

The rearrangement links TRBV6-4 to TRBJ2-6, with unresolved D. V was pared by 3 bases and J by 2 bases, with 8 bases between. The CDR3 is made up of 15 amino acids. Looked up from germline, CDR1 is MRHNA and CDR2 is SNTAGT. The CDR3 region is CASSESRAGANVLTF. The CDR3 DNA reads as TGTGCCAGCAGTGAGAGTAGGGCTGGGGCCAACGTCCTGACTTTC.

This clone has only a few counts. The V gene is TRBV28, the J gene TRBJ2-2, with 8 bases fitting TRBD2. Germline V gives CDR1 MDHEN, CDR2 SYDVKM. This CDR3 has 13 residues. V lost 5 bases, J lost 7 bases, and 3 bases stayed unmatched. Written as DNA, the CDR3 is TGTGCCAGCAGTGTAGCGGGAATCGGGGAGCTGTTTTTT. Translation: CASSVAGIGELFF.

J is TRBJ1-5 and V is TRBV5-1, with D possibly TRBD1 on 5 matching bases. The CDR3 runs 15 residues. V shed 0 bases and J shed 4 bases, with 11 bases lying between them. Germline values: CDR1 SGHRS, CDR2 YFSETQ. CDR3 protein: CASSLGDSENQPQHF. For the CDR3, the DNA is TGCGCCAGCAGCTTGGGGGACTCAGAAAATCAGCCCCAGCATTTT.

V and J are TRBV7-9 and TRBJ2-1; 10 positions match TRBD2. The CDR3 runs to 15 residues. Germline CDR1 SEHNR, CDR2 FQNEAQ (reference sequence). V lost 3 bases and J lost 3; bases outside the gene matches: 2. CDR3 in amino acids: CASSFLAGDYNEQFF. As DNA, the CDR3 is TGTGCCAGCAGCTTCCTAGCGGGGGACTACAATGAGCAGTTCTTC. Complete variable domain (other parts from reference TRBV7-9 and TRBJ2-1): DTGVSQNPRHKITKRGQNVTFRCDPISEHNRLYWYRQTLGQGPEFLTYFQNEAQLEKSRLLSDRFSAERPKGSFSTLEIQRTEQGDSAMYLCASSFLAGDYNEQFFGPGTRLTVL.

This clone was observed a handful of times. The V call is TRBV5-4, the J call TRBJ2-2; maybe TRBD2 (5 bases). The CDR3 loop spans 15 amino acids. V gave up 0 bases and J gave up 1 base, with 7 bases separating them. Germline V gene data show CDR1 as SGHNT and CDR2 as YYREEE (reference sequence). The CDR3, as DNA: TGTGCCAGCAGCTTGGGGGCGGGGAACACCGGGGAGCTGTTTTTT. Its translation: CASSLGAGNTGELFF.

In its sample, this clone was seen once. This CDR3 reads CASRQNTGELFF. CDR3 nucleotides: TGTGCCAGCAGGCAGAACACCGGGGAGCTGTTTTTT. The gene calls are TRBV28 and TRBJ2-2, with unresolved D. The CDR3 spans 12 residues. The V and J ends lost 6 bases and 1 base respectively, with 3 bases between them. Germline V gives CDR1 MDHEN, CDR2 SYDVKM.

The CDR3 sequence is CASSPDRGGETQYF. DNA for the CDR3: TGTGCCAGCTCACCAGACAGGGGGGGAGAGACCCAGTACTTC. The chain joins TRBV18 to TRBJ2-5, with TRBD1 matching over 9 bases. CDR1 and CDR2 (germline): KGHSH, LQKENI. The CDR3 contains 14 residues. Unmatched junction bases numbered 2, after V lost 2 bases and J lost 4 bases.

This clone has only one observation. The V and J genes are TRBV4-3 and TRBJ2-7; the D is unclear. V dropped 4 bases and J dropped 3 bases, with 13 bases sitting between them. This CDR3 comprises 14 residues. Germline V CDR1 and CDR2: LGHNA, YSLEER. The DNA for the CDR3 is TGCGCCAGCAGCCGCTCGACGGAGTACTACGAGCAGTACTTC. It yields the protein CASSRSTEYYEQYF.